The text below deals with one TCR beta chain. Its antigen is unknown. The CDR3 is cut off 3 residues early in the read; its end comes from the germline J gene. The data stem from a study of T cells in women clearing cervical HPV infection. Germline CDR1 reads SEHNR; CDR2 reads FQNEAQ (reference sequence). This CDR3 spans 15 amino acids. Study-level findings and limits: TRBV6-7 abundance was lower in cases than controls (approximately 0.11% versus 0.16%).

Method: immunoSEQ multiplex PCR; TCRdb's copy keeps in-frame clones and lacks some. The sample has some 25,000 clones. Sequenced sample: blood buffy coat. The chain uses TRBV7-9 and TRBJ2-3; TRBD2 matches 8 bases. This clonotype originated in a woman aged 18-70 years with a cervical HPV16 infection that either progressed to CIN3+ or cleared (not recorded which). The DNA read from the CDR3 is TGTGCCAGCAGCTTAGGGAGCGGGAGCCAAGAGACG. This sequence encodes CASSLGSGSQET. The CDR3 as a whole reads CASSLGSGSQETQYF.